Detailed here is one T cell receptor (beta chain). Its antigen is as yet unknown. Some clones are missing from TCRdb's copy, which holds only in-frame ones; the method was immunoSEQ multiplex PCR. The sample contains approximately 90,000 clones, 89% of which appear only once. The investigators sampled blood at baseline, at cycle 4 day 1, and at cycle 7 day 1. In germline, CDR1 is PRHDT, CDR2 FYEKMQ (reference sequence). The V segment lost 5 bases and the J segment 2 bases; nucleotides outside the gene matches: 5. The CDR3 spans 15 residues. The data were taken from a study of OX40 agonist ivuxolimab in advanced cancers. Study context: Every 2 weeks, patients received ivuxolimab intravenously, dosed at 0.01 to 10 mg/kg. Three patients responded partially, comprising one with hepatocellular carcinoma and two with cutaneous melanoma. General observations from the study: Specificity for antigen went undetermined in the expanded peripheral T cells.

The sample here was CD4+ or CD8+ T cells sorted from blood, taken in a trial of the OX40 agonist ivuxolimab. The chain couples TRBV13 to TRBJ2-1, with TRBD1 matching 8 bases. This clonotype was sampled from an adult with an advanced solid tumor such as melanoma, head and neck, liver or kidney cancer. This CDR3 reads CASSPGQGPYNEQFF. CDR3 nucleotides: TGTGCCAGCAGCCCCGGACAGGGACCCTACAATGAGCAGTTCTTC.